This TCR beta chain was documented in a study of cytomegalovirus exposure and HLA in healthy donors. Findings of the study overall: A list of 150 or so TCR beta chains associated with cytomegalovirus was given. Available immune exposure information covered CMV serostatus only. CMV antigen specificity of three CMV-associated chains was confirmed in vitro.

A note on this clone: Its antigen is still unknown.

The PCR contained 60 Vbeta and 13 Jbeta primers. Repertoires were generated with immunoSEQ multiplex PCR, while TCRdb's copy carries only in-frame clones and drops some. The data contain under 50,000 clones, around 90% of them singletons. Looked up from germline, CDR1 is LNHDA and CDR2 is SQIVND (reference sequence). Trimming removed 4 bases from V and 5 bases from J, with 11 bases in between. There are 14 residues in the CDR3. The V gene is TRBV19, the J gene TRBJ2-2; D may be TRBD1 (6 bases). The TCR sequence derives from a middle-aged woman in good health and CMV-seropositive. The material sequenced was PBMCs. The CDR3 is CASSRQGFTGELFF. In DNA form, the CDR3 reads TGTGCCAGTAGTAGGCAGGGGTTTACCGGGGAGCTGTTTTTT.